This section outlines one TCR beta chain sequence together with its context. Its antigen is unidentified. This entry belongs to a study of long-term antiretroviral therapy in people with HIV. Study-wide results and limits: Once patients were on ART, diversity went higher but still fell short of transplant donor controls. Pre-ART-expanded clones dominated the repertoire at all time points.

This CDR3 region has 11 residues. Per the germline V gene, CDR1 is MNHEY and CDR2 is SMNVEV (reference sequence). V was clipped by 3 bases and J by 14 bases, with 11 bases between them. At minimum, one pre-ART and two post-ART PBMC samples were obtained from each donor. A v3.0 immunoSEQ assay was performed at survey level. Sequencing had a target that covered roughly 40,000-55,000 T-cell genomes per sample. Clones were sequenced by immunoSEQ multiplex PCR, and TCRdb holds only the in-frame ones, with some missing. Of 15,000 to 20,000 clones listed, around 79% are singletons. This chain uses TRBV27 with TRBJ2-1; D is ambiguous. This clonotype originated in a woman between 40 and 55 years old with HIV. The sequenced sample was unsorted PBMCs, obtained 2.3 years after starting antiretroviral therapy. The CDR3 protein is CASSFGAEEFF. The CDR3 DNA is TGTGCCAGCAGTTTTGGCGCGGAAGAGTTCTTC.